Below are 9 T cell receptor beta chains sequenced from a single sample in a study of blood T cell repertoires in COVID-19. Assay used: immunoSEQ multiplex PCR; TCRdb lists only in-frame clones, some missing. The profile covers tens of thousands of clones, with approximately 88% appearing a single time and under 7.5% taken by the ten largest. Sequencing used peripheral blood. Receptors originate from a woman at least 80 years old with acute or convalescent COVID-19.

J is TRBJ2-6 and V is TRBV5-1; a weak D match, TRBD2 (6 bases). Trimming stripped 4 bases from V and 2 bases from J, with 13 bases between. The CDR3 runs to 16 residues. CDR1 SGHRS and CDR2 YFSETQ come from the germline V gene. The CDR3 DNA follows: TGCGCCAGCAGCCCCCTCGGAGGGACTGGGGCCAACGTCCTGACTTTC. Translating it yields CASSPLGGTGANVLTF.

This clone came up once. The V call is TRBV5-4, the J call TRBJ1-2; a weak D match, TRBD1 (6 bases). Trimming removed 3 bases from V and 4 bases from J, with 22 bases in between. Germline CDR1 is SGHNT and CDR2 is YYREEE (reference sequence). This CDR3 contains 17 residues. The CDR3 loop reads CASSSGGAARLPYGYTF. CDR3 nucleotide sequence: TGTGCCAGCAGCTCTGGGGGGGCCGCACGCTTGCCCTATGGCTACACCTTC.

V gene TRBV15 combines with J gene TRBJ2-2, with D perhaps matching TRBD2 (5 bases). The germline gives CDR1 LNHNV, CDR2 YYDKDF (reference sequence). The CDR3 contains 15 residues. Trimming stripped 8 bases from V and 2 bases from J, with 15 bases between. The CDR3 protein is CATAYGGVNTGELFF. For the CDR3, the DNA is TGTGCCACCGCGTATGGAGGAGTTAACACCGGGGAGCTGTTTTTT.

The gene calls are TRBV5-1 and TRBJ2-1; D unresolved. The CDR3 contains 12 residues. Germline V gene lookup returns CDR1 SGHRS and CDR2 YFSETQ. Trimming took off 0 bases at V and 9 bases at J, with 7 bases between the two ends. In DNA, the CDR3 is TGCGCCAGCAGCTTGGAGCGAGGTGAGCAGTTCTTC. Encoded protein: CASSLERGEQFF.

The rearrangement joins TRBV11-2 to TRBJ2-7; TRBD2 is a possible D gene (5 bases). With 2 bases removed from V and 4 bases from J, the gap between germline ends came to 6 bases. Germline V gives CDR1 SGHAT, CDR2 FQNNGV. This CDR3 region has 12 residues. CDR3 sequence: CASSLIAYEQYF. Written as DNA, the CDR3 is TGTGCCAGCAGCTTAATAGCGTACGAGCAGTACTTC.

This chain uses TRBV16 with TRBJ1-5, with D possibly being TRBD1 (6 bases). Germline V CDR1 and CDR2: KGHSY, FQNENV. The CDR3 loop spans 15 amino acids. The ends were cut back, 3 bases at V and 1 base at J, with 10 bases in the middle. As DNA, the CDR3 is TGTGCCAGCAGCCATTCCGACAGGAGCAATCAGCCCCAGCATTTT. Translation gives CASSHSDRSNQPQHF.

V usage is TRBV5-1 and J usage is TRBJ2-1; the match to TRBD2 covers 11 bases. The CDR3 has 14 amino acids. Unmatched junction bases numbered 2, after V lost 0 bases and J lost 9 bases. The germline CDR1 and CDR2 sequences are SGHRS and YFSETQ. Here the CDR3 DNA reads TGCGCCAGCAGCTTGGAGCTAGCGGGAGGTGAGCAGTTCTTC. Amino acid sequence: CASSLELAGGEQFF.

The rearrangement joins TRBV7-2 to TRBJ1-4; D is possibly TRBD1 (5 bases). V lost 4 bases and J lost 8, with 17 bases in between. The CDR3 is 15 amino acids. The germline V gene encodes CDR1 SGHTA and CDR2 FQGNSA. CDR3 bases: TGTGCCAGCAGCTCGGGCCAGACCCAGGGCGAAAAACTGTTTTTT. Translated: CASSSGQTQGEKLFF.

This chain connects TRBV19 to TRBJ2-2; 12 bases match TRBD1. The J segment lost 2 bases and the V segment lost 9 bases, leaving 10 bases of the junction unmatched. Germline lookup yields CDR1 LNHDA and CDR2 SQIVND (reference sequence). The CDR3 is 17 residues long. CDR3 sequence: CASKGSGTGGNTGELFF. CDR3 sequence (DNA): TGTGCCAGCAAAGGCTCGGGGACAGGGGGCAACACCGGGGAGCTGTTTTTT. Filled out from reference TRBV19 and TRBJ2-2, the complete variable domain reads DGGITQSPKYLFRKEGQNVTLSCEQNLNHDAMYWYRQDPGQGLRLIYYSQIVNDFQKGDIAEGYSVSREKKESFPLTVTSAQKNPTAFYLCASKGSGTGGNTGELFFGEGSRLTVL.